This TCR beta chain is drawn from a study of T cells in Graves' hyperthyroidism and ophthalmopathy. Study-wide background: Peripheral blood was drawn at first diagnosis, prior to all treatment.

Authors of the study amplified TCR beta CDR3 regions from RNA transcripts. The HTBI set primed first-round TCR CDR3 RT-PCR. MiXCR was run by TCRdb on the multiplex PCR reads, yielding one entry per CDR3 protein. The sample records around 560,000 distinct CDR3 sequences, around 17% being singletons. This clonotype was observed at least ten times. The CDR3 has 15 amino acids. V gave up 4 bases and J gave up 2 bases, with 13 bases separating them. CDR1 and CDR2 (germline): SGHKS, YYEKEE (reference sequence). This TCR came from a young woman with Graves' hyperthyroidism. The sequenced sample was blood. The chain combines TRBV5-5 with TRBJ2-1, with D possibly matching TRBD2 (5 bases). The CDR3 bases are TGTGCCAGCAGCCCAAGGACGGAGGCCTACAATGAGCAGTTCTTC. Its translation is CASSPRTEAYNEQFF.